This passage covers 3 T cell receptor beta chains from one sample sequenced in a study of shared clonotypes between healthy human individuals. Libraries were prepared by immunoSEQ multiplex PCR; TCRdb keeps only in-frame clonotypes and omits some of them. The sample has nearly 750,000 clones, roughly 72% seen once. The sample taken for sequencing was memory CD4+ T cells sorted from blood. Subset meaning: CD45RA-negative fraction. These receptors were collected from a woman between 25 and 40 years old in good health.

The chain uses TRBV10-3 and TRBJ1-1, with D tentatively TRBD1 (6 bases). V lost 4 bases and J lost 8, with 14 bases in between. This CDR3 comprises 13 residues. Germline loops: CDR1 ENHRY, CDR2 SYGVKD. The chain's CDR3 is CAISGPGGLEAFF. Here the CDR3 DNA reads TGTGCCATCAGTGGACCCGGGGGCCTAGAAGCTTTCTTT.

About this clone: This sample also contains other DNA sequences that code for the same CDR3. The chain is built from TRBV18 and TRBJ2-5; D gene unclear. V lost 1 base and J lost 5, with 5 bases in between. The CDR3 loop spans 12 amino acids. Looked up from germline, CDR1 is KGHSH and CDR2 is LQKENI. CDR3 sequence (DNA): TGTGCCAGCTCACCACTTGGGGAGACCCAGTACTTC. As protein: CASSPLGETQYF. The variable domain in full, completed from reference TRBV18 and TRBJ2-5, reads NAGVMQNPRHLVRRRGQEARLRCSPMKGHSHVYWYRQLPEEGLKFMVYLQKENIIDESGMPKERFSAEFPKEGPSILRIQQVVRGDSAAYFCASSPLGETQYFGPGTRLLVL.

With regard to this clone: Additional DNA sequences in this sample encode the identical CDR3. The J gene is TRBJ2-6, the V gene TRBV27; the D gene is possibly TRBD2 (5 bases). Trimming shortened V by 0 bases and J by 4 bases, and 7 bases separated the two germline ends. This CDR3 has 15 amino acids. Germline-derived CDR1 and CDR2 are MNHEY and SMNVEV (reference sequence). Here the CDR3 DNA reads TGTGCCAGCAGTTTATCGCGGGTAGGGGCCAACGTCCTGACTTTC. Translation: CASSLSRVGANVLTF.